Following are 2 T cell receptor beta chains from one sample sequenced in a study of CXCR3-negative and CXCR3-positive naive CD8 T cells (dated by TCRdb to about 2019). These reads were obtained on a NextSeq 550. The Human TCR Profiling Kit (MiLaboratory) was used to prepare UMI-labeled 5' RACE TRB cDNA libraries. TCRdb reprocessed the raw reads; every CDR3 protein sequence is a single record, and DNA is not supplied. The sample's records list about 48,000 distinct CDR3 sequences. Clones ranked in the top ten supply around 16% of the sample. The sequencing sample was made of memory CD8+ T cells from blood. Interpreted using the paper, the cell subset or site label stands for: conventional CD8+ memory T cells (TMEM), sorted as controls. These receptor sequences come from a human donor in good health. Some clones in this sample may be carry-over from other donors' samples.

This chain uses TRBV29-1 with TRBJ1-1. This CDR3 is built from 13 residues. Per germline, CDR1 SQVTM and CDR2 ANQGSEA. CDR3 in amino acids: CSPYLGGNTEAFF. The full variable domain, completed using reference TRBV29-1 and TRBJ1-1, is SAVISQKPSRDICQRGTSLTIQCQVDSQVTMMFWYRQQPGQSLTLIATANQGSEATYESGFVIDKFPISRPNLTFSTLTVSNMSPEDSSIYLCSPYLGGNTEAFFGQGTRLTVV.

The V gene is TRBV9, the J gene TRBJ2-7; no DNA is available, so the TRBD2 call from TCRdb remains unchecked. This CDR3 comprises 15 residues. Germline CDR1 SGDLS, CDR2 YYNGEE. The chain's CDR3 is CASSVGGSGSYEQYF.